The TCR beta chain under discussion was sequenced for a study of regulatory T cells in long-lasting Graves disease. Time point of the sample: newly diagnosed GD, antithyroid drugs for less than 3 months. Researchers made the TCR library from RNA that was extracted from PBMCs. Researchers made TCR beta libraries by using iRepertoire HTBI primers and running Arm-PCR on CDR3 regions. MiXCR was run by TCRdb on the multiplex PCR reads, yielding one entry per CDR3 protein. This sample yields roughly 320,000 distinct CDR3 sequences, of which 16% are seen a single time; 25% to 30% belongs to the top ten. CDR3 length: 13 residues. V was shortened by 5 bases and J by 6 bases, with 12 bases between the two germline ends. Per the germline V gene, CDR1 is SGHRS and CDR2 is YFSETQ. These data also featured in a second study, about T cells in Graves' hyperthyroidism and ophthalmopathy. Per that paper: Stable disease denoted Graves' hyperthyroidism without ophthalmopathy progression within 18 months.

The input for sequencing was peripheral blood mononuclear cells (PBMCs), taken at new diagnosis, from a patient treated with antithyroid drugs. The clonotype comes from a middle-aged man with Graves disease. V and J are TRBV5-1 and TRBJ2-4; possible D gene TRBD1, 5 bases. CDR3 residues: CASSPQGGNIQYF. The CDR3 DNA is TGCGCCAGCAGTCCCCAGGGCGGAAACATTCAGTACTTC.